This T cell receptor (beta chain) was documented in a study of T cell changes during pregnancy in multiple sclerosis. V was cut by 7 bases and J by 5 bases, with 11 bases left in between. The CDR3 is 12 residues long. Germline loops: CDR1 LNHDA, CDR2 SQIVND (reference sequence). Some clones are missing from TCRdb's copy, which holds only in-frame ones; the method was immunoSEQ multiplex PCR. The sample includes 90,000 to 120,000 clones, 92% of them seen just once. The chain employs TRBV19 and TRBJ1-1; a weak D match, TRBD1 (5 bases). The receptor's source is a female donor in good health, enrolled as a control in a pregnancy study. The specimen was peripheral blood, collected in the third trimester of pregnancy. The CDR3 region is CASNMGRTEAFF. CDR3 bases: TGTGCCAGTAATATGGGGCGGACTGAAGCTTTCTTT.